These 12 T cell receptor beta chains were sequenced from one sample in a study of T-cell reconstitution after alpha-beta-depleted transplantation in children. Using unique molecular identifiers, the investigators prepared the TCRbeta library. TCRdb passed the PCR reads through MiXCR, listing each CDR3 protein once. Here the sample spans fewer than 200,000 distinct CDR3 sequences, approximately 6.6% being singletons. The sequenced sample was PBMCs from the stem cell graft donor, obtained from the stem cell graft. Receptors were obtained from a human donor who donated a stem cell graft to a child with Wiskott-Aldrich syndrome.

This clonotype was detected ten times or more. The chain recombines TRBV5-1 with TRBJ2-1, with TRBD1 matching 7 bases. Unmatched junction bases numbered 6, after V lost 3 bases and J lost 6 bases. The CDR3 consists of 14 residues. Germline CDR1 and CDR2: SGHRS and YFSETQ. DNA of the CDR3: TGCGCCAGCAGCTCTGACAGGGTCGGCAATGAGCAGTTCTTC. This codes for CASSSDRVGNEQFF.

This clonotype was found many times. DNA of the CDR3: TGTGCCAGCAGTTTCAGGGAAGGCAATCAGCCCCAGCATTTT. Translation: CASSFREGNQPQHF. The chain has TRBV12-3 or TRBV12-4 and TRBJ1-5; D is perhaps TRBD1 (5 bases). Trimming took off 3 bases at V and 2 bases at J, with 8 bases between the two ends. The CDR3 runs 14 residues.

This clonotype was seen a single time. V gene TRBV18 combines with J gene TRBJ1-2; 8 nucleotides match TRBD1. There are 16 residues in the CDR3. Unmatched junction bases numbered 11, after V lost 4 bases and J lost 4 bases. Germline V gene sequence: CDR1 KGHSH, CDR2 LQKENI. The CDR3 DNA reads as TGTGCCAGCTCACAGGGGACCGGGACAGGTCCCTATGGCTACACCTTC. It translates to CASSQGTGTGPYGYTF.

The chain has TRBV20-1 and TRBJ1-1, with a tentative D call TRBD1 (6 bases). Germline CDR1 DFQATT, CDR2 SNEGSKA (reference sequence). The ends were cut back, 0 bases at V and 6 bases at J, with 14 bases in the middle. The CDR3 length is 14 residues. CDR3 DNA: TGCAGTGCTAGAGATCTCCAGGGGCTTCCTGAAGCTTTCTTT. Translation: CSARDLQGLPEAFF.

The sample holds many counts of this clonotype. The chain has TRBV6-5 and TRBJ1-5; no clear D. Deletions cut 4 bases from V and 5 bases from J, with 9 bases between. This CDR3 contains 13 residues. Germline V lookup: CDR1 MNHEY, CDR2 SVGAGI. CDR3 DNA: TGTGCCAGCAGTTCCATAATGGATCAGCCCCAGCATTTT. Translated, it gives CASSSIMDQPQHF.

The table lists this clonotype with a few counts. This chain joins TRBV9 and TRBJ2-1, with 7 bases identical to TRBD2. CDR1 and CDR2 from the germline V gene are SGDLS and YYNGEE. This CDR3 spans 15 amino acids. V shed 5 bases and J 2 bases; nucleotides not matched to a gene: 7. Written as DNA, the CDR3 is TGTGCCAGCAGTCCCAGCGGGACTACCTACAATGAGCAGTTCTTC. Its protein product is CASSPSGTTYNEQFF.

Concerning this clonotype: This clone may be a read error of a much larger clone one base away. The chain has TRBV7-9 and TRBJ2-5; the D call may be TRBD1 or TRBD2 (6 bases each). V shed 5 bases and J shed 8 bases, with 21 bases lying between them. The germline CDR1 and CDR2 sequences are SEHNR and FQNEAQ (reference sequence). This CDR3 comprises 15 residues. The CDR3 DNA sequence: TGTGCCAGCAGCGAGGGGGGTGCTAGCGAGAGAACCCAGTACTTC. Its protein product is CASSEGGASERTQYF.

As for this clonotype: A junction end diverges from the germline sequence, so it may reflect a read error. V and J are TRBV18 and TRBJ1-1; D might be TRBD1 (5 bases). Germline CDR1 reads KGHSH; CDR2 reads LQKENI. This CDR3 region has 16 residues. This CDR3 is CASSPIPGTMNTEASF. CDR3 DNA sequence: TGTGCCAGCTCACCAATCCCCGGGACGATGAACACTGAAGCTTCCTTT.

This clonotype was counted between two and nine times. The V call is TRBV21-1, the J call TRBJ1-5; the DNA was not used to check the table's D call, TRBD1. TRBV21-1 is deemed a pseudogene. This CDR3 has 18 amino acids. For the CDR3, the DNA is TGTGCCAGCAGCATTCAGGGACAGGCGGCCCGTAGCAATCAGCCCCAGCATTTT. It translates to CASSIQGQAARSNQPQHF.

This clonotype has a count of ten or more. In DNA form, the CDR3 reads TGTGCCAGCAGTTCCGCCAGGGGCTCCTACAATGAGCAGTTCTTC. The encoded protein is CASSSARGSYNEQFF. The J gene is TRBJ2-1, the V gene TRBV12-3 or TRBV12-4; tentative D call: TRBD1 (6 bases). The CDR3 contains 15 residues. V gave up 4 bases and J gave up 0 bases, with 10 bases separating them.

This clonotype has ten or more counts. Written as DNA, the CDR3 is TGTGCCACCGGGACTAGCGGGAGAGGCAATGAGCAGTTCTTC. Amino acids: CATGTSGRGNEQFF. The chain combines TRBV2 with TRBJ2-1, with TRBD2 matching 14 bases. The germline V gene has CDR1 SNHLY and CDR2 FYNNEI. Losses at the gene ends were 10 bases for V and 6 bases for J; bases not matched to a gene: 5. CDR3 size: 14 residues.

This clonotype was found many times. The gene calls are TRBV7-6 and TRBJ1-1; possibly TRBD1 for D (6 bases). V lost 5 bases and J 1 base, leaving 8 bases between the germline ends. Germline V gene sequence: CDR1 SGHVS, CDR2 FNYEAQ. The CDR3 is 13 residues long. The CDR3 loop reads CASSADRNTEAFF. In DNA form, the CDR3 reads TGTGCCAGCAGCGCGGACAGGAACACTGAAGCTTTCTTT.